The clone carrying this T cell receptor (beta chain) was seen once. Its cognate antigen is unknown. Resections were taken during corrective heart surgery, and the thymus tissue came from these. The data are from a study of human thymus T cells. The study, taken as a whole, reports: Thymic repertoires overlap heavily among unrelated individuals, related research has reported. Repertoires sampled from thymus and blood appeared biased in V and J gene usage.

The CDR3 consists of 15 residues. The repertoire was sequenced with immunoSEQ multiplex PCR; TCRdb's copy has only in-frame clones and lacks some. Of tens of thousands of clones listed, just over 95% are singletons. This clonotype was obtained from a boy in the first two years of life with a congenital heart defect but otherwise immunologically healthy. The chain couples TRBV7-5 to TRBJ2-7; TRBD2 reflects the table's D call only, with no check against the DNA. TRBV7-5 is described as a pseudogene. Source material: thymus tissue. CDR3 bases: TGTGCCAGAAGTCTTTGTTGGCGGGTCCCCTACGAGCAGTACTTC. The encoded protein is CARSLCWRVPYEQYF.